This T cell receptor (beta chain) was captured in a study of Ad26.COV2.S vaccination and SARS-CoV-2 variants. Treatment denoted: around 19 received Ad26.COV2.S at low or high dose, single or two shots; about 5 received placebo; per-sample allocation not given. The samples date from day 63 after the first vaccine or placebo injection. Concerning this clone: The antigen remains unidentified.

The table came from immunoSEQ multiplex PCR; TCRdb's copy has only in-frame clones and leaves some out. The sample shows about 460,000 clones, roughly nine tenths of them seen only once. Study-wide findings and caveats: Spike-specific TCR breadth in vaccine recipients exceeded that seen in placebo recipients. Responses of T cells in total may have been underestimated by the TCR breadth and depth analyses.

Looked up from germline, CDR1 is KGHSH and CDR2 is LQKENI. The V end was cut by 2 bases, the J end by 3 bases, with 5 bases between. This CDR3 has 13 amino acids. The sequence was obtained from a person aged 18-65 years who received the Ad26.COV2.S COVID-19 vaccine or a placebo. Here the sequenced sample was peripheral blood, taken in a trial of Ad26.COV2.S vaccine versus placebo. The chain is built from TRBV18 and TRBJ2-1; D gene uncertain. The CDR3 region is CASSPVSYNEQFF. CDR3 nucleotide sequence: TGTGCCAGCTCACCAGTCAGCTACAATGAGCAGTTCTTC. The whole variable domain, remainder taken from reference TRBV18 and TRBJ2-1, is NAGVMQNPRHLVRRRGQEARLRCSPMKGHSHVYWYRQLPEEGLKFMVYLQKENIIDESGMPKERFSAEFPKEGPSILRIQQVVRGDSAAYFCASSPVSYNEQFFGPGTRLTVL.